Presented here are 20 T cell receptor beta chains from one specimen sequenced in a study of T cells in women clearing cervical HPV infection. TCRdb's copy holds only in-frame clones and misses some; the assay was immunoSEQ multiplex PCR. Its clone listing holds about 31,000 clones. Sequenced material: blood buffy coat. Receptor source: a woman between 18 and 75 years old with a cervical HPV16 infection that either progressed to CIN3+ or cleared (not recorded which).

Remarks on this clone: The CDR3 goes on 3 residues after the read ends, and that part is filled in from the germline J gene. This chain joins TRBV7-2 and TRBJ1-1, with TRBD1 matching over 8 bases. Germline assignment: CDR1 SGHTA and CDR2 FQGNSA. V shed 5 bases and J 3 bases; nucleotides not matched to a gene: 5. The CDR3 totals 14 residues. CDR3: CASSVLQGDTEAFF. The CDR3 bases that were read are TGTGCCAGCAGCGTCTTACAGGGGGACACTGAA.

With respect to this clone: The read comes to an end 3 residues before the CDR3 does, leaving the germline J gene to fill in the end. The genes are TRBV20-1 and TRBJ1-2; 12 nucleotides align to TRBD1. This CDR3 spans 14 amino acids. CDR1 DFQATT and CDR2 SNEGSKA come from the germline V gene (reference sequence). With 3 bases clipped from V and 3 bases from J, the junction kept 2 bases outside the gene matches. The chain's CDR3 is CSARGTGGDYGYTF. The CDR3 bases that were read are TGCAGTGCTAGGGGGACAGGGGGCGACTATGGC.

To note about this clone: The sequenced fragment ends 3 residues before the CDR3 boundary, so the rest is inferred from the germline J gene. The chain uses TRBV5-1 and TRBJ2-7; possible D gene TRBD2, 5 bases. The V gene lost 7 bases and the J gene lost 6 bases, with 14 bases spanning the gap. CDR3 length: 12 residues. Germline V lookup: CDR1 SGHRS, CDR2 YFSETQ. The CDR3 loop reads CASSHSGSEQYF. The part of the CDR3 DNA that was read is TGCGCCAGCTCCCACTCGGGGTCCGAG.

Turning to this clone: The CDR3 end is not reached by the read, which stops 3 residues before it; the germline J gene fills it in. V usage is TRBV5-1 and J usage is TRBJ2-2, with D maybe TRBD2 (5 bases). From germline, CDR1 is SGHRS and CDR2 YFSETQ. CDR3 length: 15 amino acids. Incomplete CDR3 DNA: TGCGCCAGCAGCTTGTCGCCCGGGGATAATTCACCG. Translated, it gives CASSLSPGDNSP. The CDR3, in full, reads CASSLSPGDNSPLFF.

Of note for this clone: Coverage ceases 3 residues before the CDR3 finishes, and the germline J gene fills in the end. This sequence joins TRBV19 and TRBJ1-2; 10 nucleotides match TRBD1. Per germline, CDR1 LNHDA and CDR2 SQIVND (reference sequence). This CDR3 is 16 amino acids long. The J segment lost 5 bases and the V segment lost 6 bases, leaving 12 bases of the junction unmatched. Incomplete CDR3 DNA: TGTGCCAGTAGGCCGACCGGGACAGGGGAGACATATGGC. Protein sequence: CASRPTGTGETYG. The whole CDR3 reads CASRPTGTGETYGYTF.

On this clone itself: Coverage ceases 3 residues before the CDR3 finishes, and the germline J gene fills in the end. The chain employs TRBV30 and TRBJ1-6, with 7 nucleotides matching TRBD1. Germline loops: CDR1 GTSNPN, CDR2 SVGIG (reference sequence). The CDR3 covers 15 residues. V gave up 5 bases and J gave up 5 bases; unmatched junction bases: 9. The sequenced part of the CDR3 DNA is TGTGCCTGGGGCCGTCGGGACAGAAATAATTCACCC. The encoded protein is CAWGRRDRNNSP. The entire CDR3 protein reads CAWGRRDRNNSPLHF.

Of note for this clone: The read terminates 3 residues ahead of where the CDR3 ends, so the germline J gene completes it. The chain carries TRBV5-4 and TRBJ1-2; D call uncertain. The germline V gene has CDR1 SGHNT and CDR2 YYREEE (reference sequence). Trimming left V 8 bases short and J 5 bases short, with 13 bases between. The CDR3 is 12 residues long. The CDR3 loop reads CARRPRGYGYTF. CDR3 DNA (partial): TGTGCCAGACGTCCCCGAGGGTATGGC.

To note about this clone: The sequenced fragment ends 3 residues before the CDR3 boundary, so the rest is inferred from the germline J gene. The chain is built from TRBV7-9 and TRBJ1-2; D gene ambiguous. The CDR3 is made up of 15 amino acids. Germline V gene data show CDR1 as SEHNR and CDR2 as FQNEAQ (reference sequence). This CDR3 is CASSSTRGPSYDYTF. CDR3 bases read: TGTGCCAGCAGCTCCACTCGCGGGCCCTCCTACGAC. Complete variable domain (other parts from reference TRBV7-9 and TRBJ1-2): DTGVSQNPRHKITKRGQNVTFRCDPISEHNRLYWYRQTLGQGPEFLTYFQNEAQLEKSRLLSDRFSAERPKGSFSTLEIQRTEQGDSAMYLCASSSTRGPSYDYTFGSGTRLTVV.

On this clone: The read falls 3 residues short of the CDR3 end, and the missing part is taken from the germline J gene. Other nucleotide sequences in the sample specify the same CDR3. The chain combines TRBV19 with TRBJ1-2; D is uncertain. CDR1 LNHDA and CDR2 SQIVND come from the germline V gene (reference sequence). The CDR3 consists of 15 residues. The sequenced part of the CDR3 DNA is TGTGCCAGTAGCCCAGGCGACCATCGCACAGATACC. The encoded protein is CASSPGDHRTDT. The complete CDR3 sequence is CASSPGDHRTDTYTF.

The chain's CDR3 is CAISELRGRGGELFF. Incomplete CDR3 DNA: TGTGCCATCAGTGAGTTGAGAGGCCGGGGCGGGGAG. The gene calls are TRBV10-3 and TRBJ2-2, with D possibly TRBD2 on 5 matching bases. The read is 3 residues too short to cover the CDR3 end, so that end is filled in from the germline J gene. This CDR3 is built from 15 residues. The germline V and J ends were trimmed by 1 base and 7 bases, with 13 bases remaining between them. Looked up from germline, CDR1 is ENHRY and CDR2 is SYGVKD.

Regarding this clone: With the read ending 3 residues before the CDR3 end, the germline J gene is used to fill in that end. The chain employs TRBV7-9 and TRBJ2-3; possibly TRBD2 for D (5 bases). The CDR3 is 13 amino acids. Germline V lookup: CDR1 SEHNR, CDR2 FQNEAQ (reference sequence). The sequenced part of the CDR3 DNA is TGTGCCAGCAGCCGTACTAGTGGGGAGACG. It encodes CASSRTSGET. The entire CDR3 sequence reads CASSRTSGETQYF.

A word on this clone: From the germline J gene comes the end of the CDR3, since the read stops 3 residues before it. J is TRBJ1-2 and V is TRBV6-1; no clear D. This CDR3 contains 14 residues. Germline V lookup: CDR1 MNHNS, CDR2 SASEGT. The ends were cut back, 1 base at V and 4 bases at J, with 10 bases in the middle. CDR3 DNA, as far as it was read: TGTGCCAGCAGTGAAGGCCCGGGTCTCTATGGC. Translating it yields CASSEGPGLYG. The whole CDR3 sequence reads CASSEGPGLYGYTF.

CDR3: CACQRTGVNTEAFF. The covered CDR3 bases are TGTGCCTGTCAGAGAACAGGGGTCAACACTGAA. The chain uses TRBV30 and TRBJ1-1; 7 bases fit TRBD1. The CDR3 goes on 3 residues after the read ends, and that part is filled in from the germline J gene. The CDR3 is 14 amino acids. The ends lost 6 bases at V and 2 bases at J; junction bases unmatched: 9. CDR1 is GTSNPN, CDR2 SVGIG, per germline (reference sequence). The full variable domain, completed using reference TRBV30 and TRBJ1-1, is SQTIHQWPATLVQPVGSPLSLECTVEGTSNPNLYWYRQAAGRGLQLLFYSVGIGQISSEVPQNLSASRPQDRQFILSSKKLLLSDSGFYLCACQRTGVNTEAFFGQGTRLTVV.

Concerning this clone: The read stops 3 residues short of the end of the CDR3; the missing end is completed from the germline J gene. This CDR3 is also generated by other DNA sequences in the sample. The chain has TRBV29-1 and TRBJ1-2, with TRBD1 matching over 9 bases. CDR1 and CDR2 from the germline V gene are SQVTM and ANQGSEA. The CDR3 length is 13 residues. The CDR3 protein is CSGSQGQGGGYTF. CDR3 bases read: TGCAGCGGGTCCCAGGGACAGGGTGGAGGC.

With respect to this clone: Read data end 3 residues before the CDR3 end; the end is taken from the germline J gene. This sequence joins TRBV5-1 and TRBJ2-5; 9 nucleotides align to TRBD1. The trim removed 4 bases at V and 2 bases at J, leaving 9 bases unmatched. The germline CDR1 and CDR2 sequences are SGHRS and YFSETQ. The length of the CDR3 is 16 residues. The part of the CDR3 DNA that was read is TGCGCCAGCAGCACGGGGGGACAGGGTGTTCAAGAGACC. This translates into CASSTGGQGVQET. The full CDR3 is CASSTGGQGVQETQYF.

As concerns this clone: With the read ending 3 residues before the CDR3 end, the germline J gene is used to fill in that end. The chain couples TRBV20-1 to TRBJ1-5; no definite D call. From germline, CDR1 is DFQATT and CDR2 SNEGSKA (reference sequence). The CDR3 totals 16 residues. Trimming took off 0 bases at V and 0 bases at J, with 12 bases between the two ends. The sequenced CDR3 bases are TGCAGTGCTAGAGATCGGAAAGGGCTTAGCAATCAGCCC. Its translation is CSARDRKGLSNQP. The CDR3 in its entirety is CSARDRKGLSNQPQHF.

A word on this clone: Read data end 3 residues before the CDR3 end; the end is taken from the germline J gene. The J gene is TRBJ1-2, the V gene TRBV2, with 8 bases that match TRBD1. This CDR3 is 15 amino acids long. Germline CDR1 reads SNHLY; CDR2 reads FYNNEI. The sequenced CDR3 bases are TGTGCCAGCAGAGCCCGGGACAGGCTTTCCTACGAC. Protein product: CASRARDRLSYD. The full CDR3 is CASRARDRLSYDYTF.

With regard to this clone: Read sequence stops 3 residues before the CDR3 end, and the germline J gene provides the missing end. The chain links TRBV20-1 to TRBJ1-5; possible D gene TRBD1, 5 bases. Deletions cut 6 bases from V and 2 bases from J, with 14 bases between. The CDR3 contains 14 residues. Germline V gives CDR1 DFQATT, CDR2 SNEGSKA (reference sequence). CDR3 DNA (partial): TGCAGTGCCATGCCACAAGGGGGCAATCAGCCC. Residues: CSAMPQGGNQP. The entire CDR3 sequence reads CSAMPQGGNQPQHF.

Details on this clone: The read terminates 3 residues before the CDR3 end, so the remaining end is supplied by the germline J gene. The chain links TRBV10-3 to TRBJ2-2; D tentatively reads TRBD1 or TRBD2 (5 bases each). The CDR3 contains 14 residues. CDR1 and CDR2 (germline): ENHRY, SYGVKD. The sequenced CDR3 bases are TGTGCCATCAAGGAGGATGCAGGGTATTCACCG. Translating gives CAIKEDAGYSP. From start to end, the CDR3 is CAIKEDAGYSPLFF.

In regard to this clone: The sequence runs out 3 residues before the end of the CDR3; the remainder is reconstructed from the germline J gene. The V call is TRBV30, the J call TRBJ2-3; the D gene is possibly TRBD1 (6 bases). This CDR3 has 14 residues. Germline V CDR1 and CDR2: GTSNPN, SVGIG (reference sequence). The CDR3 protein is CAWNMDSSNQPQYF. CDR3 DNA (partial): TGTGCCTGGAATATGGACAGCAGCAATCAGCCG.